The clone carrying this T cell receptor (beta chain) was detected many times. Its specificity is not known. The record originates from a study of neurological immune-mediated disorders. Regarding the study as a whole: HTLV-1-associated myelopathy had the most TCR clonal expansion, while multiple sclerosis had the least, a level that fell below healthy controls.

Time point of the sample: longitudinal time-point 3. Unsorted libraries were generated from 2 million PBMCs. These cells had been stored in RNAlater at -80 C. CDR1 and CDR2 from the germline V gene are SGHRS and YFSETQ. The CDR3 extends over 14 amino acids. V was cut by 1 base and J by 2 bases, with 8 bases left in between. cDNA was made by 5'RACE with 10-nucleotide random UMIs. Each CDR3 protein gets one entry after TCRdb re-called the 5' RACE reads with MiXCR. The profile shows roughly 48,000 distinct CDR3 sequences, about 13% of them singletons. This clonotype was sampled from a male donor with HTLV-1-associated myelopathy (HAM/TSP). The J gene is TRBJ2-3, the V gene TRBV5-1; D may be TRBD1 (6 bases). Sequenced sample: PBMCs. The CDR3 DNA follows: TGCGCCAGCAGCTTGACAGGGCCCACAGATACGCAGTATTTT. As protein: CASSLTGPTDTQYF.